The sequence of this TCR beta chain was determined in a study of shared clonotypes between healthy human individuals. Overall study results and limits: Naive CD4 clonotype sharing across several donors was roughly 5%.

Germline CDR1 reads SGHRS; CDR2 reads YFSETQ. The CDR3 spans 15 residues. The ends lost 7 bases at V and 0 bases at J; junction bases unmatched: 8. Replicate PCRs from sorted subsets contained 200 ng DNA, which is roughly 30,000 T cell genomes. Authors' analysis steps: Junction-only sequences without quality scores came from ImmunoSEQ, so filtering differed. The protocol was immunoSEQ multiplex PCR, while the TCRdb copy is restricted to in-frame clones and leaves out a portion. V, J and clone size are taken as reported in that table, and D and trimming were inferred from the DNA itself. Counted here are some 2 million clones, roughly 94% occurring once; the ten biggest clones make up about 0.13%. A note on this clone: Its antigen is currently unknown.

Sequences were obtained from naive CD4+ T cells sorted from blood. Subset defined: CD45RA+ positively selected. This rearrangement joins TRBV5-1 to TRBJ2-3; 7 bases agree with TRBD1. This TCR came from a man aged 18-30 years in good health. The CDR3 sequence is CASQTTGTSTDTQYF. The CDR3 DNA is TGCGCCAGCCAGACGACAGGGACAAGCACAGATACGCAGTATTTT.